Below, 20 T cell receptor beta chains from the same sample are listed, as sequenced in a study of human T cells and chemical hapten exposure. The time point was: patch test 3, about 24 weeks after DPC sensitization. The treatment: therapeutic diphenylcyclopropenone sensitization with weekly scalp DPC. One entry per CDR3 protein, called by TCRdb with MiXCR from the RACE reads. There are approximately 88,000 distinct CDR3 sequences in the sample; about an eighth occur only once, and more than 4.5% lies in the top ten. Specimen: whole blood, collected in connection with sensitization to the hapten diphenylcyclopropenone (DPC). The receptors were sampled from a woman aged 45-60 years with alopecia areata. Some clones in this sample may be carry-over from other donors' samples.

This clonotype has just a few counts. The chain has TRBV7-9 and TRBJ1-2, with 8 positions matching TRBD1. The CDR3 consists of 13 residues. CDR1 is SEHNR and CDR2 is FQNEAQ in the germline V gene (reference sequence). V gave up 5 bases and J gave up 4 bases; unmatched junction bases: 3. CDR3 region: CASSLDRGYGYTF. Written as DNA, the CDR3 is TGTGCCAGCAGCCTCGACAGGGGCTATGGCTACACCTTC.

The chain couples TRBV6-1 to TRBJ2-3, with 9 bases matching TRBD1. Germline V gives CDR1 MNHNS, CDR2 SASEGT. CDR3 length equals 16 residues. Trimming took 6 bases from V and 3 from J; bases not matched to a gene: 10. CDR3 in amino acids: CASRPDRDRATDTQYF. DNA of the CDR3: TGTGCCAGCAGACCAGACCGGGACAGGGCTACAGATACGCAGTATTTT.

The chain couples TRBV5-1 to TRBJ2-5; D remains ambiguous. Trimming took off 0 bases at V and 5 bases at J, with 8 bases between the two ends. This CDR3 is 13 amino acids long. Germline CDR1 is SGHRS and CDR2 is YFSETQ. For the CDR3, the DNA is TGCGCCAGCAGCTTGGGGATTGGGGAGACCCAGTACTTC. This encodes CASSLGIGETQYF. Full variable domain (missing parts from reference TRBV5-1 and TRBJ2-5): KAGVTQTPRYLIKTRGQQVTLSCSPISGHRSVSWYQQTPGQGLQFLFEYFSETQRNKGNFPGRFSGRQFSNSRSEMNVSTLELGDSALYLCASSLGIGETQYFGPGTRLLVL.

This clonotype has at least ten counts. The rearrangement joins TRBV7-8 to TRBJ2-6, with D perhaps matching TRBD1 (5 bases). Per the germline V gene, CDR1 is SGHVS and CDR2 is FQNEAQ. The CDR3 covers 16 residues. Trimming removed 4 bases from V and 2 bases from J, with 12 bases in between. In DNA, the CDR3 is TGTGCCAGCAGCTCCATTTGGGGCGCTGGGGCCAACGTCCTGACTTTC. Protein: CASSSIWGAGANVLTF. Complete variable domain (other parts from reference TRBV7-8 and TRBJ2-6): GAGVSQSPRYKVAKRGQDVALRCDPISGHVSLFWYQQALGQGPEFLTYFQNEAQLDKSGLPSDRFFAERPEGSVSTLKIQRTQQEDSAVYLCASSSIWGAGANVLTFGAGSRLTVL.

This clonotype was counted between two and nine times. CDR3 sequence reads: CASSLGKFEAFF. The CDR3 DNA follows: TGTGCCAGCAGCTTAGGGAAATTTGAAGCTTTCTTT. The genes are TRBV7-8 and TRBJ1-1; no firm D call. The CDR3 covers 12 residues. V dropped 1 base and J dropped 7 bases, with 7 bases sitting between them. CDR1 and CDR2 from the germline V gene are SGHVS and FQNEAQ.

This clonotype was counted many times. The rearrangement joins TRBV27 to TRBJ1-2; TRBD1 aligns across 7 bases. Germline V gene data show CDR1 as MNHEY and CDR2 as SMNVEV (reference sequence). This CDR3 has 16 amino acids. V gave up 5 bases and J gave up 5 bases; unmatched junction bases: 14. In nucleotides, the CDR3 is TGTGCCAGCAGTGCCTTTCGGACAGGCAACATATATGGCTACACCTTC. This gives the protein CASSAFRTGNIYGYTF.

Many counts were recorded for this clonotype. This CDR3 is CSVEDLRGRRTHGYTF. In DNA form, the CDR3 reads TGCAGCGTTGAAGATCTTCGGGGACGGCGGACCCATGGCTACACCTTC. This chain links TRBV29-1 with TRBJ1-2; perhaps TRBD1 as D (5 bases). Germline values: CDR1 SQVTM, CDR2 ANQGSEA. This CDR3 contains 16 residues. The germline V and J ends were trimmed by 0 bases and 6 bases, with 20 bases remaining between them.

The chain combines TRBV10-2 with TRBJ1-1; TRBD1 matches at 7 bases. This CDR3 is 13 amino acids long. Germline values: CDR1 WSHSY, CDR2 SAAADI. V lost 8 bases, J lost 8 bases, and 11 bases stayed unmatched. In DNA, the CDR3 is TGCGCCAGCCGCCAAAACAGGGGAGGCGAAGCTTTCTTT. The encoded protein is CASRQNRGGEAFF.

In its sample, this clonotype was seen many times. The chain uses TRBV20-1 and TRBJ2-1, with 8 nucleotides matching TRBD2. This CDR3 has 15 amino acids. Losses at the gene ends were 0 bases for V and 7 bases for J; bases not matched to a gene: 8. Germline V gives CDR1 DFQATT, CDR2 SNEGSKA (reference sequence). The CDR3 region has the DNA TGCAGTGCTAGAGATTTGGGACTAGAAGTAAATGAGCAGTTCTTC. Its translation: CSARDLGLEVNEQFF.

V usage is TRBV6-1 and J usage is TRBJ1-1; D is perhaps TRBD1 (5 bases). Per germline, CDR1 MNHNS and CDR2 SASEGT. V lost 8 bases and J lost 3, with 13 bases in between. The length of the CDR3 is 13 residues. CDR3 region: CASCGEGYTEAFF. The CDR3 DNA follows: TGTGCCAGCTGCGGGGAGGGGTACACTGAAGCTTTCTTT.

Many counts were recorded for this clonotype. This chain joins TRBV20-1 and TRBJ2-1, with 13 bases matching TRBD2. The CDR3 extends over 16 amino acids. J was trimmed by 6 bases and V by 3 bases; bases with no gene match: 8. CDR1 is DFQATT and CDR2 is SNEGSKA in the germline V gene (reference sequence). This CDR3 reads CSASGLAGEAANEQFF. The CDR3, as DNA: TGCAGTGCTAGTGGACTAGCGGGAGAAGCAGCCAATGAGCAGTTCTTC.

V is TRBV29-1 and J is TRBJ1-3, with 10 bases fitting TRBD1. The trim removed 7 bases at V and 0 bases at J, leaving 6 bases unmatched. CDR1 SQVTM and CDR2 ANQGSEA come from the germline V gene. The CDR3 covers 15 residues. The CDR3 sequence is CSAGDRGNSGNTIYF. The CDR3 DNA reads TGCAGCGCCGGGGACAGGGGAAACTCTGGAAACACCATATATTTT.

The V gene is TRBV18, the J gene TRBJ2-7; D not certain. CDR1 is KGHSH and CDR2 is LQKENI in the germline V gene. This CDR3 has 14 residues. The V and J ends lost 8 bases and 3 bases respectively, with 17 bases between them. CDR3 amino acids: CASKPGATGYEQYF. CDR3 nucleotides: TGTGCCAGCAAACCGGGCGCTACCGGCTACGAGCAGTACTTC.

This rearrangement joins TRBV29-1 to TRBJ2-3; D is possibly TRBD2 (6 bases). V dropped 1 base and J dropped 4 bases, with 15 bases sitting between them. Germline lookup yields CDR1 SQVTM and CDR2 ANQGSEA. This CDR3 has 15 residues. This CDR3 is CSVEVLARRADTQYF. CDR3 in DNA: TGCAGCGTTGAAGTGCTAGCGCGACGTGCAGATACGCAGTATTTT.

The table lists this clonotype with many counts. The rearrangement uses TRBV7-2 and TRBJ2-7; the match to TRBD1 covers 9 bases. Germline loops: CDR1 SGHTA, CDR2 FQGNSA. The length of the CDR3 is 15 residues. V lost 6 bases and J lost 4; bases outside the gene matches: 10. The CDR3 spells CASSTSGTGIYEQYF. In DNA form, the CDR3 reads TGTGCCAGCAGTACCTCCGGGACAGGGATATACGAGCAGTACTTC.

This clonotype showed up many times. This rearrangement joins TRBV11-2 to TRBJ2-5; TRBD2 matches 14 bases. From germline, CDR1 is SGHAT and CDR2 FQNNGV. V shed 5 bases, J shed 9 bases, and the junction held 8 bases outside the gene matches. The CDR3 contains 15 residues. Here the CDR3 reads CASSPGTSGRWAQYF. The CDR3 nucleotides are TGTGCCAGCAGCCCGGGGACTAGCGGGAGATGGGCCCAGTACTTC. Supplemented by reference TRBV11-2 and TRBJ2-5, the full variable domain reads EAGVAQSPRYKIIEKRQSVAFWCNPISGHATLYWYQQILGQGPKLLIQFQNNGVVDDSQLPKDRFSAERLKGVDSTLKIQPAKLEDSAVYLCASSPGTSGRWAQYFGPGTRLLVL.

The chain carries TRBV20-1 and TRBJ1-1; D is uncertain. Trimming pared 1 base from V and 0 bases from J, leaving 6 bases between. Germline loops: CDR1 DFQATT, CDR2 SNEGSKA (reference sequence). The length of the CDR3 is 13 residues. The CDR3 nucleotides read TGCAGTGCTAGAGGACCGATGAACACTGAAGCTTTCTTT. It yields the protein CSARGPMNTEAFF.

This rearrangement joins TRBV29-1 to TRBJ2-7; D is tentatively TRBD1 or TRBD2 (5 bases each). The CDR3 is made up of 14 amino acids. V lost 4 bases, J lost 0 bases, and 13 bases lay in between. CDR1 is SQVTM, CDR2 ANQGSEA, per germline. The CDR3 sequence: CSVARAGTSYEQYF. The CDR3 bases are TGCAGCGTTGCCAGGGCCGGGACCTCCTACGAGCAGTACTTC.

V is TRBV5-1 and J is TRBJ2-7, with 9 bases lining up with TRBD2. V shed 2 bases, J shed 2 bases, and the junction held 8 bases outside the gene matches. The germline V gene has CDR1 SGHRS and CDR2 YFSETQ. The CDR3 has 16 amino acids. Here the CDR3 reads CASSLDAGGTPYEQYF. The CDR3, as DNA: TGCGCCAGCAGCTTAGACGCGGGAGGGACACCCTACGAGCAGTACTTC.

V gene TRBV11-2 combines with J gene TRBJ2-1; possible D gene TRBD2, 5 bases. Trimming took off 4 bases at V and 2 bases at J, with 15 bases between the two ends. Germline V gene data show CDR1 as SGHAT and CDR2 as FQNNGV. The CDR3 is made up of 16 amino acids. CDR3 bases: TGTGCCAGCAGCTCCATAAAGCGGTTACCCTACAATGAGCAGTTCTTC. Its translation is CASSSIKRLPYNEQFF. The full variable domain, with the rest looked up from reference TRBV11-2 and TRBJ2-1, is EAGVAQSPRYKIIEKRQSVAFWCNPISGHATLYWYQQILGQGPKLLIQFQNNGVVDDSQLPKDRFSAERLKGVDSTLKIQPAKLEDSAVYLCASSSIKRLPYNEQFFGPGTRLTVL.